The present entry profiles one T cell receptor (beta chain) with its context. The target antigen is unknown. Sequencing ends 3 residues short of the CDR3 end; the germline J gene provides the rest. The data were obtained in a study of T cells in women clearing cervical HPV infection. Study-wide findings and caveats: Repertoire richness, not evenness, was significantly elevated in CIN3+ cases versus controls. TRBV6-7 relative abundance averaged around 0.11% in cases and 0.15% to 0.2% in controls.

The length of the CDR3 is 14 residues. CDR1 is MNHEY and CDR2 is SVGEGT in the germline V gene. Trimming took 8 bases from V and 4 from J; bases not matched to a gene: 7. TCRdb keeps only in-frame clones here, not all; method: immunoSEQ multiplex PCR. The sample table sets out 20,000 to 25,000 clones. The receptor's source is a woman between 18 and 69 years old with a cervical HPV16 infection that either progressed to CIN3+ or cleared (not recorded which). The chain recombines TRBV6-2 or TRBV6-3 with TRBJ2-5; 10 nucleotides line up with TRBD1. Sequencing was done on a sample of blood buffy coat. CDR3: CASQRRTGGETQYF. The covered CDR3 bases are TGTGCCAGCCAAAGAAGGACAGGGGGAGAGACC.